Presented here are 25 T cell receptor beta chains from one specimen sequenced in a study of T cell responses to AZD1222 COVID-19 vaccine. The method was immunoSEQ multiplex PCR; TCRdb's version includes in-frame clones alone and lacks a portion of them. The data hold about 140,000 clones, with about 90% observed a single time. The sequenced sample was peripheral blood, obtained 28 days after the second AZD1222 dose. These receptors originate from an adult who received the AZD1222 COVID-19 vaccine.

V and J are TRBV12-3 or TRBV12-4 and TRBJ2-7, with unresolved D. V lost 5 bases to trimming and J lost 0 bases, with 8 bases between them. The CDR3 is made up of 13 amino acids. The DNA for the CDR3 is TGTGCCAGCAGTCAGACGAACTCCTACGAGCAGTACTTC. It is translated as CASSQTNSYEQYF.

This chain links TRBV5-6 with TRBJ1-2; D perhaps matches TRBD1 (5 bases). Trimming took 3 bases from V and 7 from J, leaving 22 bases between them. CDR1 and CDR2 (germline): SGHDT, YYEEEE. The CDR3 runs to 16 residues. CDR3 in amino acids: CASSSPGLGLFSGYTF. CDR3 nucleotide sequence: TGTGCCAGCAGCTCCCCGGGACTAGGCTTATTCTCTGGCTACACCTTC. The full variable domain, rest sourced from reference TRBV5-6 and TRBJ1-2, is DAGVTQSPTHLIKTRGQQVTLRCSPKSGHDTVSWYQQALGQGPQFIFQYYEEEERQRGNFPDRFSGHQFPNYSSELNVNALLLGDSALYLCASSSPGLGLFSGYTFGSGTRLTVV.

The chain carries TRBV7-9 and TRBJ1-3, with D unresolved. Germline-derived CDR1 and CDR2 are SEHNR and FQNEAQ (reference sequence). The CDR3 is 18 residues long. Trimming removed 2 bases at V and 0 bases at J, with 17 bases between. Here the CDR3 reads CASSLRFGQDDSGNTIYF. The CDR3 DNA reads as TGTGCCAGCAGCTTAAGGTTCGGGCAGGATGACTCTGGAAACACCATATATTTT.

The chain combines TRBV3-1 (or the pseudogene TRBV3-2) with TRBJ1-3; no reliable D call. Trimming removed 1 base at V and 3 bases at J, with 7 bases between. Germline V gene sequence: CDR1 LGHDT, CDR2 YNNKEL (reference sequence). The CDR3 sequence is 14 residues long. The CDR3 nucleotides are TGTGCCAGCAGCCAAGCAGGACTTGGAAACACCATATATTTT. This encodes CASSQAGLGNTIYF.

This CDR3 is CASSPRRTVLDEQFF. The CDR3 nucleotides are TGTGCCAGCAGCCCCAGACGGACCGTCCTCGATGAGCAGTTCTTC. J is TRBJ2-1 and V is TRBV6-5; no definite D call. V lost 6 bases, J lost 8 bases, and 20 bases lay in between. Germline V gives CDR1 MNHEY, CDR2 SVGAGI. The CDR3 extends over 15 amino acids.

This chain links TRBV11-2 with TRBJ2-7; 8 bases agree with TRBD1. CDR1 and CDR2 from the germline V gene are SGHAT and FQNNGV. The CDR3 spans 15 residues. V shed 3 bases and J 1 base; nucleotides not matched to a gene: 5. This CDR3 reads CASSFGTGLSYEQYF. The DNA for the CDR3 is TGTGCCAGCAGCTTCGGGACAGGCCTATCCTACGAGCAGTACTTC.

This clone was seen once. The V call is TRBV5-6, the J call TRBJ1-5; D is ambiguous. Trimming stripped 0 bases from V and 5 bases from J, with 9 bases between. Germline V gene sequence: CDR1 SGHDT, CDR2 YYEEEE. The CDR3 covers 14 residues. The CDR3 nucleotides read TGTGCCAGCAGCTTGGCCAACCGGGATCAGCCCCAGCATTTT. Protein product: CASSLANRDQPQHF.

About this clone: The same CDR3 also results from other DNA sequences found in this sample. This chain joins TRBV6-5 and TRBJ1-4, with D possibly being TRBD1 (5 bases). V gave up 8 bases and J gave up 2 bases, with 12 bases separating them. This CDR3 has 14 residues. The germline CDR1 and CDR2 sequences are MNHEY and SVGAGI. CDR3 protein: CASRGGATNEKLFF. The CDR3 coding sequence is TGTGCCAGCCGGGGGGGAGCGACTAATGAAAAACTGTTTTTT.

The rearrangement joins TRBV29-1 to TRBJ1-1, with a possible D match to TRBD1 (5 bases). Germline V gives CDR1 SQVTM, CDR2 ANQGSEA. This CDR3 has 13 residues. Between the trimmed V and J ends, which lost 4 bases and 4 bases, there was a span of 13 bases. The CDR3 sequence: CSVAPGFVTEAFF. In DNA form, the CDR3 reads TGCAGCGTTGCCCCAGGGTTTGTCACTGAAGCTTTCTTT. The complete variable domain, with remaining parts taken from reference TRBV29-1 and TRBJ1-1, reads SAVISQKPSRDICQRGTSLTIQCQVDSQVTMMFWYRQQPGQSLTLIATANQGSEATYESGFVIDKFPISRPNLTFSTLTVSNMSPEDSSIYLCSVAPGFVTEAFFGQGTRLTVV.

The chain couples TRBV2 to TRBJ1-4, with TRBD1 matching 8 bases. J was trimmed by 0 bases and V by 10 bases; bases with no gene match: 16. In germline, CDR1 is SNHLY, CDR2 FYNNEI. The CDR3 is made up of 18 amino acids. For the CDR3, the DNA is TGTGCCAAGATGGGACAGGCCAAAACTGCTGCAACTAATGAAAAACTGTTTTTT. It specifies CAKMGQAKTAATNEKLFF.

The table lists this clone with a count of one. This chain uses TRBV7-2 with TRBJ2-7; D gene uncertain. With 1 base removed from V and 0 bases from J, the gap between germline ends came to 10 bases. CDR1 is SGHTA, CDR2 FQGNSA, per germline. CDR3 length: 15 amino acids. This CDR3 is CASSLVVGPSYEQYF. DNA for the CDR3: TGTGCCAGCAGCTTAGTAGTTGGGCCCTCCTACGAGCAGTACTTC.

This chain links TRBV24-1 with TRBJ2-1; possible D gene TRBD1, 6 bases. Germline V gene lookup returns CDR1 KGHDR and CDR2 SFDVKD. The CDR3 length is 15 residues. V was trimmed by 5 bases and J by 2 bases, leaving 12 bases between them. CDR3 DNA: TGTGCCACCAGTGCCCTAGGGGGAGCCTACAATGAGCAGTTCTTC. This translates into CATSALGGAYNEQFF.

The chain carries TRBV7-3 and TRBJ2-7; D uncertain. V was cut by 2 bases and J by 5 bases, with 10 bases left in between. In germline, CDR1 is SGHTA, CDR2 FQGTGA. This CDR3 is 13 amino acids long. Here the CDR3 DNA reads TGTGCCAGCAGCTTAGGGGTGCAGAACGAGCAGTACTTC. It translates to CASSLGVQNEQYF.

This chain links TRBV5-1 with TRBJ1-2; tentative D call: TRBD1 (6 bases). The length of the CDR3 is 14 residues. Trimming took off 4 bases at V and 0 bases at J, with 10 bases between the two ends. Germline V CDR1 and CDR2: SGHRS, YFSETQ. CDR3: CASSPGQTNYGYTF. The CDR3, as DNA: TGCGCCAGCAGCCCCGGACAGACTAACTATGGCTACACCTTC.

The chain has TRBV7-8 and TRBJ2-3; D possibly corresponds to TRBD1 (5 bases). The length of the CDR3 is 14 residues. V shed 5 bases and J shed 3 bases, with 12 bases lying between them. Germline CDR1 is SGHVS and CDR2 is FQNEAQ. The CDR3 nucleotides read TGTGCCAGCAGCCGTTCCAGGGATACAGATACGCAGTATTTT. This gives the protein CASSRSRDTDTQYF. The whole variable domain, remainder taken from reference TRBV7-8 and TRBJ2-3, is GAGVSQSPRYKVAKRGQDVALRCDPISGHVSLFWYQQALGQGPEFLTYFQNEAQLDKSGLPSDRFFAERPEGSVSTLKIQRTQQEDSAVYLCASSRSRDTDTQYFGPGTRLTVL.

The chain links TRBV5-4 to TRBJ2-7, with D unresolved. Germline V gives CDR1 SGHNT, CDR2 YYREEE (reference sequence). This CDR3 has 14 residues. V lost 2 bases, J lost 7 bases, and 16 bases lay in between. The CDR3 spells CASSLDSSTWEQYF. The CDR3, as DNA: TGTGCCAGCAGCTTAGATTCGTCTACGTGGGAGCAGTACTTC.

The chain combines TRBV30 with TRBJ1-3; D not certain. CDR3 length: 14 residues. V was trimmed by 6 bases and J by 0 bases, leaving 12 bases between them. Germline CDR1 GTSNPN, CDR2 SVGIG (reference sequence). CDR3 sequence reads: CACPPVSSGNTIYF. CDR3 nucleotides: TGTGCCTGCCCACCTGTAAGCTCTGGAAACACCATATATTTT. The full variable domain, its missing parts supplied by reference TRBV30 and TRBJ1-3, is SQTIHQWPATLVQPVGSPLSLECTVEGTSNPNLYWYRQAAGRGLQLLFYSVGIGQISSEVPQNLSASRPQDRQFILSSKKLLLSDSGFYLCACPPVSSGNTIYFGEGSWLTVV.

The chain uses TRBV6-5 and TRBJ2-1, with TRBD2 as a possible D gene (5 bases). CDR1 is MNHEY and CDR2 is SVGAGI in the germline V gene. The CDR3 spans 13 residues. V shed 6 bases and J shed 5 bases, with 11 bases lying between them. The chain's CDR3 is CASRRLRDNEQFF. In nucleotides, the CDR3 is TGTGCCAGCAGGCGCCTGAGGGACAATGAGCAGTTCTTC.

The chain recombines TRBV10-2 with TRBJ2-3, with 13 bases matching TRBD2. The CDR3 is 19 residues long. Germline CDR1 and CDR2: WSHSY and SAAADI. V gave up 5 bases and J gave up 0 bases; unmatched junction bases: 11. The CDR3 sequence: CASSSPGLAGSSSTDTQYF. CDR3 sequence (DNA): TGCGCCAGCAGTTCTCCGGGACTAGCGGGATCTTCTAGCACAGATACGCAGTATTTT.

This chain uses TRBV28 with TRBJ2-3; 10 bases agree with TRBD2. V shed 3 bases and J 3 bases; nucleotides not matched to a gene: 3. The CDR3 has 15 amino acids. Germline V gene lookup returns CDR1 MDHEN and CDR2 SYDVKM. The CDR3 bases are TGTGCCAGCAGTTTTCAAGCGGGGGGGACAGATACGCAGTATTTT. Translating gives CASSFQAGGTDTQYF.

This chain uses TRBV24-1 with TRBJ1-5, with unresolved D. This CDR3 contains 12 residues. Germline CDR1 and CDR2: KGHDR and SFDVKD. The germline V and J ends were trimmed by 4 bases and 4 bases, with 4 bases remaining between them. CDR3 in DNA: TGTGCCACCAGTGAAGGGAATCAGCCCCAGCATTTT. Protein sequence: CATSEGNQPQHF.

The chain carries TRBV7-8 and TRBJ2-3, with D possibly being TRBD1 (5 bases). Germline V gives CDR1 SGHVS, CDR2 FQNEAQ. The CDR3 length is 14 residues. V lost 1 base, J lost 2 bases, and 7 bases lay in between. The CDR3 protein is CASSLDRITDTQYF. The CDR3 nucleotides read TGTGCCAGCAGCTTAGACAGGATCACAGATACGCAGTATTTT.

The rearrangement links TRBV20-1 to TRBJ2-1; possible D gene TRBD2, 6 bases. V gave up 2 bases and J gave up 15 bases, with 14 bases separating them. The germline CDR1 and CDR2 sequences are DFQATT and SNEGSKA (reference sequence). There are 11 residues in the CDR3. CDR3 in DNA: TGCAGTGCTAGATCCGGGAGAATGGGGTTCTTC. Amino acid sequence: CSARSGRMGFF.

This chain links TRBV5-5 with TRBJ2-1; D may be TRBD1 (6 bases). The germline gives CDR1 SGHKS, CDR2 YYEKEE (reference sequence). This CDR3 region has 16 residues. V dropped 4 bases and J dropped 1 base, with 15 bases sitting between them. The chain's CDR3 is CASSPGTRQSYNEQFF. CDR3 nucleotides: TGTGCCAGCAGCCCTGGGACACGGCAATCCTACAATGAGCAGTTCTTC.

The count of this clone is one. The J gene is TRBJ1-5, the V gene TRBV3-1 (or the pseudogene TRBV3-2); no clear D. The CDR3 is 15 amino acids. The germline V gene has CDR1 LGHDT and CDR2 YNNKEL (reference sequence). The V gene lost 1 base and the J gene lost 0 bases, with 7 bases spanning the gap. CDR3: CASSQGQNSNQPQHF. DNA of the CDR3: TGTGCCAGCAGCCAAGGCCAGAATAGCAATCAGCCCCAGCATTTT.